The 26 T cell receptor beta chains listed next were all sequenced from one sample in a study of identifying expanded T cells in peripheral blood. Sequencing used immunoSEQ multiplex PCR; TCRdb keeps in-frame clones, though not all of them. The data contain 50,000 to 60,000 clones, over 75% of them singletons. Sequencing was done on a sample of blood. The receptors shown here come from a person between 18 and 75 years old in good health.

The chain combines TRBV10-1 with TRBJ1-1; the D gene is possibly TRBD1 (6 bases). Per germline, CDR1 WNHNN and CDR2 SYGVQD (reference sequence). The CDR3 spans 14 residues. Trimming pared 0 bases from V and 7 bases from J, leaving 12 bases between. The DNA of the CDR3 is TGCGCCAGCAGTGAGTCGGGGGACACAAATGAAGCTTTCTTT. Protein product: CASSESGDTNEAFF.

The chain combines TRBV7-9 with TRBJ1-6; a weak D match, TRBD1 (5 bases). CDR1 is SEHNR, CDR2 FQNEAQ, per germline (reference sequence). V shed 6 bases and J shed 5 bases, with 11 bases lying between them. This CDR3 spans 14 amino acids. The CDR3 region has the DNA TGTGCCAGCAGGGCCCCAGGGAATAATTCACCCCTCCACTTT. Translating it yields CASRAPGNNSPLHF.

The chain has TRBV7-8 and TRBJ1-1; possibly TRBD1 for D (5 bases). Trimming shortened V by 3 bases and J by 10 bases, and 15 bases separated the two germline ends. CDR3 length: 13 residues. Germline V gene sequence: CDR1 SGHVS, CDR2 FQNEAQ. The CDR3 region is CASSFGGIEGAFF. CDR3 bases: TGTGCCAGCAGCTTTGGGGGGATTGAGGGAGCTTTCTTT.

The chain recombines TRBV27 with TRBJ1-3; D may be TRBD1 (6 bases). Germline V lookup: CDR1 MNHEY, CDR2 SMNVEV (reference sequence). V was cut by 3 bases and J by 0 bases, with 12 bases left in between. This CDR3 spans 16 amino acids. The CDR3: CASSLSGGLSGNTIYF. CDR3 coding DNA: TGTGCCAGCAGTTTGTCCGGGGGCCTCTCTGGAAACACCATATATTTT.

The CDR3 DNA reads as TGTGCCAGCAGCTTATTCGCCTTTCGTACGGGGTTCGTCGCAGATACGCAGTATTTT. It specifies CASSLFAFRTGFVADTQYF. The chain has TRBV7-2 and TRBJ2-3; D might be TRBD2 (5 bases). Germline-derived CDR1 and CDR2 are SGHTA and FQGNSA. CDR3 length: 19 residues. The V gene lost 2 bases and the J gene lost 4 bases, with 25 bases spanning the gap.

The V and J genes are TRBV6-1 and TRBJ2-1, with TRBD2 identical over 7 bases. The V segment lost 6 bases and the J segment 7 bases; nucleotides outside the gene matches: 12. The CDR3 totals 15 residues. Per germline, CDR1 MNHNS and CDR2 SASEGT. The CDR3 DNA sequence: TGTGCCAGCAGGCCCGTGGCGGGGGTGAGGAATGAGCAGTTCTTC. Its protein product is CASRPVAGVRNEQFF.

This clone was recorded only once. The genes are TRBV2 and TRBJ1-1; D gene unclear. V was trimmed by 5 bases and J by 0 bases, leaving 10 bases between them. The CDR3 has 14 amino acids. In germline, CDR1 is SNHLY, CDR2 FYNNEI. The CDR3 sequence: CASSSQPMNTEAFF. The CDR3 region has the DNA TGTGCCAGCAGTTCACAGCCCATGAACACTGAAGCTTTCTTT.

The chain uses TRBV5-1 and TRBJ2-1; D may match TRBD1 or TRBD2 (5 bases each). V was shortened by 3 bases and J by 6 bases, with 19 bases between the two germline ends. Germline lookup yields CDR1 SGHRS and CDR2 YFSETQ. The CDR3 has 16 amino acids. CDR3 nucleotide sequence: TGCGCCAGCAGCTACAACCGGGGCTCCCGAGGCAATGAGCAGTTCTTC. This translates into CASSYNRGSRGNEQFF.

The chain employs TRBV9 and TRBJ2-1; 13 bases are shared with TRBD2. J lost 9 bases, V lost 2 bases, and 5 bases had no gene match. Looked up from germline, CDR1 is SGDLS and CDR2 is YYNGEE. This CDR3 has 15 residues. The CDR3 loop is CASSVSGLAGVEQFF. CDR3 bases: TGTGCCAGCAGCGTCTCAGGACTAGCGGGAGTTGAGCAGTTCTTC.

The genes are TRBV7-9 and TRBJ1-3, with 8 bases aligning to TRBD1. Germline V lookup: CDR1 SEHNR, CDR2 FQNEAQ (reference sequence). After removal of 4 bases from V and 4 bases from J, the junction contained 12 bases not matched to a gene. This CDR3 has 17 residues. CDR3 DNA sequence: TGTGCCAGCAGCTCCAATCTTCAGGGGGCGCAGGGAAACACCATATATTTT. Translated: CASSSNLQGAQGNTIYF.

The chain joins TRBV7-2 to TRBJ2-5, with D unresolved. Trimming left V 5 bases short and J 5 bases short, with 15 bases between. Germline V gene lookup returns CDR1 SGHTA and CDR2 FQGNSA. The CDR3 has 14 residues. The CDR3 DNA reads TGTGCCAGCAGCAGGGTGGGGATGAGGGAGACCCAGTACTTC. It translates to CASSRVGMRETQYF.

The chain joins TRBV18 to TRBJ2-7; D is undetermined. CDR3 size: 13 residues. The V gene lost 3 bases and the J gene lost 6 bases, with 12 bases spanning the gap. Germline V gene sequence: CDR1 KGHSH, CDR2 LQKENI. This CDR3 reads CASSPRSTSEQYF. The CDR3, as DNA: TGTGCCAGCTCACCGCGCTCGACTTCCGAGCAGTACTTC.

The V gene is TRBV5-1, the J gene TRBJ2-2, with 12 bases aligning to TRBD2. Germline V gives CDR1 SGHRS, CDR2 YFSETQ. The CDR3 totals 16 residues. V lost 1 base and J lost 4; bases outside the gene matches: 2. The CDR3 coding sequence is TGCGCCAGCAGCTTGTCGGGACTAGCGGGCACCGGGGAGCTGTTTTTT. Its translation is CASSLSGLAGTGELFF.

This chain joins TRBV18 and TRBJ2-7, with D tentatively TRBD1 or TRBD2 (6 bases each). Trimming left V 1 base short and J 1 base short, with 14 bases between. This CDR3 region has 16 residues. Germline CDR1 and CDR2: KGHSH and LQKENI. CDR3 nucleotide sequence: TGTGCCAGCTCACCACAAGGGGGGCCAAGATCCTACGAGCAGTACTTC. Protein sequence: CASSPQGGPRSYEQYF.

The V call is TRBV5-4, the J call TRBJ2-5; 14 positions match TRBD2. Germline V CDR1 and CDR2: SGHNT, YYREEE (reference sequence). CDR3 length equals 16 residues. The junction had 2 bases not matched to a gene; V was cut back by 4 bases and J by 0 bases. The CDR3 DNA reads TGTGCCAGCAGCGCGGGACTAGCGGGGGACCAAGAGACCCAGTACTTC. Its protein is CASSAGLAGDQETQYF. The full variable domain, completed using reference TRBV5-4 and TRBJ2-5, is ETGVTQSPTHLIKTRGQQVTLRCSSQSGHNTVSWYQQALGQGPQFIFQYYREEENGRGNFPPRFSGLQFPNYSSELNVNALELDDSALYLCASSAGLAGDQETQYFGPGTRLLVL.

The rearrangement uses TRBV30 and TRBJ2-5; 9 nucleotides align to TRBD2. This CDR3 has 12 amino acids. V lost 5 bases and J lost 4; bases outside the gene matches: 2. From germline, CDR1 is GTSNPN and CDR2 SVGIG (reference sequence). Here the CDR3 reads CAWGTSIETQYF. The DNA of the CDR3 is TGTGCCTGGGGGACTAGCATAGAGACCCAGTACTTC.

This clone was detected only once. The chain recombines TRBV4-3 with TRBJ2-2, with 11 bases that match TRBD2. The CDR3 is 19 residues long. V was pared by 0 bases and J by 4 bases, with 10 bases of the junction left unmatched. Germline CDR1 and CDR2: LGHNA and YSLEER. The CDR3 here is CASSQEPPLAGVGTGELFF. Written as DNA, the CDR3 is TGCGCCAGCAGCCAAGAGCCCCCACTAGCGGGAGTGGGCACCGGGGAGCTGTTTTTT.

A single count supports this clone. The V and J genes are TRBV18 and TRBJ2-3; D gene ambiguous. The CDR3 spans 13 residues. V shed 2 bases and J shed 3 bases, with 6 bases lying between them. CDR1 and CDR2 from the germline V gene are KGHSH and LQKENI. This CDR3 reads CASSPITTDTQYF. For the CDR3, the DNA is TGTGCCAGCTCACCAATAACAACAGATACGCAGTATTTT.

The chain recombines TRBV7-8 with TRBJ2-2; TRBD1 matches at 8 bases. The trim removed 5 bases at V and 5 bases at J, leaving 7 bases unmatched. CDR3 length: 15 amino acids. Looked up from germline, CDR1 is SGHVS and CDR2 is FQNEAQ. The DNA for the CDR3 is TGTGCCAGCAGCAAGACAGGGGTGGAGACCGGGGAGCTGTTTTTT. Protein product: CASSKTGVETGELFF.

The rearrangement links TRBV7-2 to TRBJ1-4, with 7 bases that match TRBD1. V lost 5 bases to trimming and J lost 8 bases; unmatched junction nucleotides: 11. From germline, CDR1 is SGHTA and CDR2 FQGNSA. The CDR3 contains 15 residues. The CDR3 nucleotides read TGTGCCAGCAGCCTAGTCCCGGGACAGCGGGAAAAACTGTTTTTT. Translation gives CASSLVPGQREKLFF. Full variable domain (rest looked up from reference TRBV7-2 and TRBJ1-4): GAGVSQSPSNKVTEKGKDVELRCDPISGHTALYWYRQSLGQGLEFLIYFQGNSAPDKSGLPSDRFSAERTGGSVSTLTIQRTQQEDSAVYLCASSLVPGQREKLFFGSGTQLSVL.

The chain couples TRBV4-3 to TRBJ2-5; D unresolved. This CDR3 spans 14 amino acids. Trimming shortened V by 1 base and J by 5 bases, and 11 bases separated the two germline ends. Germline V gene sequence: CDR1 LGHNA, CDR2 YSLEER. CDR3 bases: TGCGCCAGCAGCCAAGTTATTGGGGTGGAGACCCAGTACTTC. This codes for CASSQVIGVETQYF.

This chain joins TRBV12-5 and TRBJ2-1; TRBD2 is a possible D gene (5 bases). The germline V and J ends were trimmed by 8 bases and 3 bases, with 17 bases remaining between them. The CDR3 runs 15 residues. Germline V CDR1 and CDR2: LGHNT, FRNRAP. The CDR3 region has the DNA TGTGCTAGTCATGGGTCGCGGGTTTTCTACAATGAGCAGTTCTTC. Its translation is CASHGSRVFYNEQFF.

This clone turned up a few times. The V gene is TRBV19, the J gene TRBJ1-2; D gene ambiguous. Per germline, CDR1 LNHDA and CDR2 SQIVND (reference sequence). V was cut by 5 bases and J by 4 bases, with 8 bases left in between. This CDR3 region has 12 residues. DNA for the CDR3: TGTGCCAGTAGTTCATCAGTCTATGGCTACACCTTC. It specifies CASSSSVYGYTF.

Here the CDR3 reads CATSTRDSLNTEAFF. Here the CDR3 DNA reads TGTGCCACCAGCACCCGAGACAGCCTGAACACTGAAGCTTTCTTT. The chain recombines TRBV15 with TRBJ1-1; a weak D match, TRBD1 (5 bases). From germline, CDR1 is LNHNV and CDR2 YYDKDF (reference sequence). The CDR3 totals 15 residues. The V gene lost 4 bases and the J gene lost 0 bases, with 12 bases spanning the gap. Full variable domain (missing parts from reference TRBV15 and TRBJ1-1): DAMVIQNPRYQVTQFGKPVTLSCSQTLNHNVMYWYQQKSSQAPKLLFHYYDKDFNNEADTPDNFQSRRPNTSFCFLDIRSPGLGDTAMYLCATSTRDSLNTEAFFGQGTRLTVV.

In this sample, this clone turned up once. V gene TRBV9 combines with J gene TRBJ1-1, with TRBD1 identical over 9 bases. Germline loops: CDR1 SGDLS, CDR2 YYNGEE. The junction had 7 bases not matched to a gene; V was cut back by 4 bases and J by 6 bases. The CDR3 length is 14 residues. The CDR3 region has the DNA TGTGCCAGCAGCTTAACAGGGGGCTTGGCTGAAGCTTTCTTT. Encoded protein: CASSLTGGLAEAFF.

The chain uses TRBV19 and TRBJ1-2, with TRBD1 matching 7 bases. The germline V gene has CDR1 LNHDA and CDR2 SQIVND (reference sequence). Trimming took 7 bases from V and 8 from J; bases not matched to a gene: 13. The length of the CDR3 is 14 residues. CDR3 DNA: TGTGCCAGTAAGGAGGGGCCGACAGGGAGCGGCTACACCTTC. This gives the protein CASKEGPTGSGYTF.